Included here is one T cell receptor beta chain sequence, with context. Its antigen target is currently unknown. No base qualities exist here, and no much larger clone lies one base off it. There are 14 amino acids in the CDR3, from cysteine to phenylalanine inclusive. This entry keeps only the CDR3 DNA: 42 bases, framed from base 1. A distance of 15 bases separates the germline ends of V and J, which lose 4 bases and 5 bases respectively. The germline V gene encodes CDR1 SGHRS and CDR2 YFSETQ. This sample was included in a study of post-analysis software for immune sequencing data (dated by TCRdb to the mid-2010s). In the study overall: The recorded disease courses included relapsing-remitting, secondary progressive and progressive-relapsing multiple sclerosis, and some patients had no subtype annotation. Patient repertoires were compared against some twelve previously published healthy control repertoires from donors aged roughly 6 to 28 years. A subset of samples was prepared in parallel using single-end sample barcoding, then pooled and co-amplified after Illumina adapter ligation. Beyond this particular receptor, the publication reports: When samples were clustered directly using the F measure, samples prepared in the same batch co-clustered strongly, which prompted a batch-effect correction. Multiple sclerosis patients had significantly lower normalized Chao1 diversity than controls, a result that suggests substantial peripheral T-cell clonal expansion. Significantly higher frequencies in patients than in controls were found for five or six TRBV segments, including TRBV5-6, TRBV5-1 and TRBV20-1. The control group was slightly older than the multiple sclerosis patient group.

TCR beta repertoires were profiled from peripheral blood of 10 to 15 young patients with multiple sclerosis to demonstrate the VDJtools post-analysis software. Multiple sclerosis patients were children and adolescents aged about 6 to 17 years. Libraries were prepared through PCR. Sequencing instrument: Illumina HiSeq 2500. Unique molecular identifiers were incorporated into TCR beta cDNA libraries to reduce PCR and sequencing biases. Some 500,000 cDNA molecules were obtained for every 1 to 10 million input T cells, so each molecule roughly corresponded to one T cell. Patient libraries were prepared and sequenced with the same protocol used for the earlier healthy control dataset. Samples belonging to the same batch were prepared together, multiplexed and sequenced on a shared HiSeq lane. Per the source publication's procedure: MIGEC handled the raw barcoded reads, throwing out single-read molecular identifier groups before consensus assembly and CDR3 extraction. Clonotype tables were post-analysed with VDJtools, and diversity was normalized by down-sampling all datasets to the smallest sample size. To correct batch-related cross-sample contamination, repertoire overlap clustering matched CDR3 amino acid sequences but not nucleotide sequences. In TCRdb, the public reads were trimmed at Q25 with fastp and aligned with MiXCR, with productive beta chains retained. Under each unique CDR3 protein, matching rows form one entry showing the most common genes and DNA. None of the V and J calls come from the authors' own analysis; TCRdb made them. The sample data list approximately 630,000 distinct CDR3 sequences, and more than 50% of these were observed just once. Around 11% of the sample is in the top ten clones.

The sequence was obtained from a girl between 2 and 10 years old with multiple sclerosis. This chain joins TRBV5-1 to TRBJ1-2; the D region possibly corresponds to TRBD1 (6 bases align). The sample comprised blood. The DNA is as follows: TGCGCCAGCAGCCCGCACAGGGATCCTTATGGCTACACCTTC. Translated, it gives CASSPHRDPYGYTF.